These 20 T cell receptor beta chains share one sample of origin, sequenced in a study of T cell responses to AZD1222 COVID-19 vaccine. Clones were sequenced by immunoSEQ multiplex PCR, and TCRdb holds only the in-frame ones, with some missing. Of around 110,000 clones listed, about 92% are singletons. Sequenced here: peripheral blood, sampled 28 days after the second AZD1222 dose. Receptors were obtained from an adult who received the AZD1222 COVID-19 vaccine.

This chain joins TRBV7-2 and TRBJ2-5, with 7 nucleotides matching TRBD2. The CDR3 runs to 15 residues. Germline values: CDR1 SGHTA, CDR2 FQGNSA. V shed 1 base, J shed 5 bases, and the junction held 7 bases outside the gene matches. In DNA, the CDR3 is TGTGCCAGCAGCTTAGGAGCGGGACGTTGGGAGACCCAGTACTTC. It codes for CASSLGAGRWETQYF.

The chain joins TRBV7-9 to TRBJ2-1, with D perhaps TRBD1 or TRBD2 (5 bases each). Looked up from germline, CDR1 is SEHNR and CDR2 is FQNEAQ (reference sequence). The V gene lost 8 bases and the J gene lost 7 bases, with 21 bases spanning the gap. This CDR3 comprises 15 residues. The CDR3 DNA reads as TGTGCCAGCGTACCGGGGCTCCTAATGAAAAATGAGCAGTTCTTC. This codes for CASVPGLLMKNEQFF.

V and J are TRBV4-1 and TRBJ2-7; TRBD1 might be the D (6 bases). CDR3 length: 14 residues. Germline CDR1 and CDR2: MGHRA and YSYEKL. V was cut by 3 bases and J by 4 bases, with 13 bases left in between. The CDR3 bases are TGCGCCAGCAGCCACAGTCGGGACAATTACGAGCAGTACTTC. Protein: CASSHSRDNYEQYF.

This clone was detected a few times. The chain is built from TRBV24-1 and TRBJ1-2; no clear D. The length of the CDR3 is 16 residues. Trimming took 6 bases from V and 2 from J, leaving 18 bases between them. CDR1 and CDR2 from the germline V gene are KGHDR and SFDVKD. The CDR3 region has the DNA TGTGCCACCAGTTGGCCCCGCTTTGGGGAGAACTATGGCTACACCTTC. This codes for CATSWPRFGENYGYTF.

The gene calls are TRBV7-9 and TRBJ2-7; 7 bases are a match to TRBD1. V shed 2 bases and J 0 bases; nucleotides not matched to a gene: 7. CDR1 is SEHNR and CDR2 is FQNEAQ in the germline V gene (reference sequence). The length of the CDR3 is 16 residues. In DNA form, the CDR3 reads TGTGCCAGCAGCTTAAGACAGGGCCCGAGCTCCTACGAGCAGTACTTC. Protein: CASSLRQGPSSYEQYF.

The chain couples TRBV6-1 to TRBJ2-5, with 8 bases matching TRBD2. Trimming took 1 base from V and 0 from J; bases not matched to a gene: 4. This CDR3 has 16 amino acids. Germline V gives CDR1 MNHNS, CDR2 SASEGT. In DNA, the CDR3 is TGTGCCAGCAGTGAAGGACTAGCGATGTACCAAGAGACCCAGTACTTC. This gives the protein CASSEGLAMYQETQYF.

J is TRBJ1-1 and V is TRBV28; D is perhaps TRBD1 (5 bases). Germline CDR1 MDHEN, CDR2 SYDVKM. Trimming removed 6 bases at V and 4 bases at J, with 15 bases between. The CDR3 is 14 residues long. DNA for the CDR3: TGTGCCAGCAGCAGGAGTTTGGGGGGCACTGAAGCTTTCTTT. Its protein is CASSRSLGGTEAFF.

The V and J genes are TRBV9 and TRBJ2-5; 8 bases align to TRBD1. Germline V CDR1 and CDR2: SGDLS, YYNGEE. The CDR3 length is 17 residues. Germline trimming cut 5 bases from V and 5 bases from J; bases unmatched to any gene: 17. CDR3 residues: CASSGGPGQEIRETQYF. DNA of the CDR3: TGTGCCAGCAGTGGAGGCCCGGGACAGGAGATTCGGGAGACCCAGTACTTC.

V is TRBV2 and J is TRBJ2-3; TRBD2 aligns across 11 bases. The length of the CDR3 is 15 residues. The J segment lost 5 bases and the V segment lost 7 bases, leaving 8 bases of the junction unmatched. The germline V gene encodes CDR1 SNHLY and CDR2 FYNNEI. The CDR3 bases are TGTGCCAGCATCCCTGAAGGACTAGCGGGAGATACGCAGTATTTT. Residues: CASIPEGLAGDTQYF.

The chain recombines TRBV30 with TRBJ2-7; tentative D call: TRBD2 (6 bases). The CDR3 has 14 residues. V lost 3 bases and J lost 6, with 18 bases in between. Germline CDR1 reads GTSNPN; CDR2 reads SVGIG (reference sequence). In nucleotides, the CDR3 is TGTGCCTGGAGCCCGACTCGCGGGGTGTCCGAGCAGTACTTC. Translated: CAWSPTRGVSEQYF.

The chain employs TRBV19 and TRBJ2-5; TRBD1 matches at 7 bases. Trimming at V came to 5 bases and at J to 5 bases, leaving 5 bases not matched to a gene. Germline V gene sequence: CDR1 LNHDA, CDR2 SQIVND (reference sequence). The CDR3 is 13 amino acids. CDR3 protein: CASSSRRGETQYF. The CDR3 coding sequence is TGTGCCAGTAGTTCCCGCAGGGGGGAGACCCAGTACTTC. The full variable domain, with the rest looked up from reference TRBV19 and TRBJ2-5, is DGGITQSPKYLFRKEGQNVTLSCEQNLNHDAMYWYRQDPGQGLRLIYYSQIVNDFQKGDIAEGYSVSREKKESFPLTVTSAQKNPTAFYLCASSSRRGETQYFGPGTRLLVL.

This sequence joins TRBV2 and TRBJ1-1; 7 bases are shared with TRBD1. From germline, CDR1 is SNHLY and CDR2 FYNNEI. Losses at the gene ends were 7 bases for V and 3 bases for J; bases not matched to a gene: 5. The CDR3 has 13 amino acids. DNA for the CDR3: TGTGCCAGCAACAGGGGTGAGGACACTGAAGCTTTCTTT. This gives the protein CASNRGEDTEAFF.

This clone appeared a few times. CDR3 protein: CSVEVTGDRSMGYEQYF. The CDR3 region has the DNA TGCAGCGTTGAAGTAACAGGGGACCGATCTATGGGATACGAGCAGTACTTC. This rearrangement joins TRBV29-1 to TRBJ2-7, with TRBD1 matching 7 bases. CDR3 length: 17 residues. Germline CDR1 and CDR2: SQVTM and ANQGSEA. J lost 4 bases, V lost 1 base, and 16 bases had no gene match.

The chain recombines TRBV6-5 with TRBJ1-5; tentatively, D is TRBD1 (6 bases). The CDR3 has 14 residues. Germline V CDR1 and CDR2: MNHEY, SVGAGI. V was cut by 4 bases and J by 0 bases, with 7 bases left in between. The CDR3 bases are TGTGCCAGCAGTTGGGACAATAGCAATCAGCCCCAGCATTTT. Translation gives CASSWDNSNQPQHF.

This chain connects TRBV7-9 to TRBJ1-1, with 8 bases aligning to TRBD1. The V segment lost 8 bases and the J segment 4 bases; nucleotides outside the gene matches: 3. This CDR3 is 12 amino acids long. Germline V gives CDR1 SEHNR, CDR2 FQNEAQ (reference sequence). The CDR3 region has the DNA TGTGCCAGCGGAACAGGGGGCACTGAAGCTTTCTTT. It is translated as CASGTGGTEAFF.

This chain uses TRBV9 with TRBJ1-1, with TRBD1 as a possible D gene (6 bases). The CDR3 has 15 residues. CDR1 SGDLS and CDR2 YYNGEE come from the germline V gene. Trimming took off 0 bases at V and 4 bases at J, with 13 bases between the two ends. CDR3 sequence reads: CASSVAQGSGTEAFF. In DNA form, the CDR3 reads TGTGCCAGCAGCGTAGCTCAGGGGTCCGGCACTGAAGCTTTCTTT.

The chain is built from TRBV4-3 and TRBJ1-5; no reliable D call. V was shortened by 6 bases and J by 3 bases, with 15 bases between the two germline ends. The CDR3 is made up of 15 amino acids. Looked up from germline, CDR1 is LGHNA and CDR2 is YSLEER. The CDR3 DNA is TGCGCCAGCAGATCCACCCGGGCCTCCAATCAGCCCCAGCATTTT. It codes for CASRSTRASNQPQHF.

V and J are TRBV7-9 and TRBJ2-1, with 11 nucleotides matching TRBD2. This CDR3 region has 18 residues. Losses at the gene ends were 5 bases for V and 7 bases for J; bases not matched to a gene: 16. Germline V gene data show CDR1 as SEHNR and CDR2 as FQNEAQ (reference sequence). Written as DNA, the CDR3 is TGTGCCAGCAGCCAAGTGGGGTCTGCTAGCGGGAGGATGAATGAGCAGTTCTTC. This sequence encodes CASSQVGSASGRMNEQFF.

This clone was seen only a few times. The chain carries TRBV9 and TRBJ2-2, with TRBD2 identical over 7 bases. The germline V gene encodes CDR1 SGDLS and CDR2 YYNGEE. The trim removed 3 bases at V and 0 bases at J, leaving 2 bases unmatched. This CDR3 has 15 amino acids. The CDR3 sequence: CASSARGANTGELFF. The CDR3 region has the DNA TGTGCCAGCAGCGCCCGGGGGGCGAACACCGGGGAGCTGTTTTTT.

The gene calls are TRBV19 and TRBJ1-3; TRBD1 aligns across 8 bases. With V trimmed by 3 bases and J by 2 bases, 6 bases remained unmatched. Germline loops: CDR1 LNHDA, CDR2 SQIVND (reference sequence). This CDR3 is 16 amino acids long. In nucleotides, the CDR3 is TGTGCCAGTAGTATTCAGGGGGCGAAGACTGGAAACACCATATATTTT. As protein: CASSIQGAKTGNTIYF.